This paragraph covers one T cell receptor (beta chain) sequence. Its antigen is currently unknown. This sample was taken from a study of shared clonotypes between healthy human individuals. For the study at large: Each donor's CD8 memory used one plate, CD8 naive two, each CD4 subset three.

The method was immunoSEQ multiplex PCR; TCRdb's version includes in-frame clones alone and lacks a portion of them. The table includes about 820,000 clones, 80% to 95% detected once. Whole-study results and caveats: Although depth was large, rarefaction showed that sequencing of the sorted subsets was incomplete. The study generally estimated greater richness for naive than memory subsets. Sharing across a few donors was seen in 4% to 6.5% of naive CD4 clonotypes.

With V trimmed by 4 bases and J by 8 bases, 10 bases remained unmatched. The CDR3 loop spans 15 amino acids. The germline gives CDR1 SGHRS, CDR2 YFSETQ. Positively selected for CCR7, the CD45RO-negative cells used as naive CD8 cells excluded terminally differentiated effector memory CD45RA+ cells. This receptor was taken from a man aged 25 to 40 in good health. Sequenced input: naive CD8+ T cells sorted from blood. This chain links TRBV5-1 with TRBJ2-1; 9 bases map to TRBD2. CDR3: CASSAGTSFSDEQFF. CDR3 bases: TGCGCCAGCAGCGCCGGGACTAGCTTCTCGGATGAGCAGTTCTTC.